The TCR beta chain described here comes from a study of graft-versus-host responses after intestinal transplantation. Profiling relied on immunoSEQ multiplex PCR, and the TCRdb table lists in-frame clones only, not all of them. The profile shows about 130,000 clones, roughly 91% of them singletons. The germline V gene encodes CDR1 MDHEN and CDR2 SYDVKM. Trimming took 8 bases from V and 5 from J, leaving 18 bases between them. The CDR3 has 14 amino acids. As concerns this clone: The antigen is undetermined.

This chain connects TRBV28 to TRBJ1-2; no reliable D call. This clonotype was obtained from a human donor who received an intestinal transplant. The starting material was unstimulated CD4+ T cells sorted from spleen or lymph node cells, obtained before intestinal transplant. CDR3 in DNA: TGTGCCAGCTCAAGTGGCCAGGAGACTTATGGCTACACCTTC. Translation gives CASSSGQETYGYTF.